This record covers a single TCR beta chain. Its antigen is as yet unknown. Per the germline V gene, CDR1 is SGHNT and CDR2 is YYREEE (reference sequence). V lost 0 bases, J lost 5 bases, and 6 bases stayed unmatched. The CDR3 is 15 residues long. The sample originates from a study of cytomegalovirus exposure and HLA in healthy donors. 60 Vbeta and 13 Jbeta primers were used in PCR. The assay was immunoSEQ multiplex PCR, and TCRdb's table has in-frame clones only and misses some. This sample has about 140,000 clones, with approximately 82% found just once. General study points: A previous analysis found most TCR beta V segments productive roughly 87% or roughly 30% of the time. CMV antigen specificity was confirmed in vitro for a few CMV-associated chains.

The genes are TRBV5-4 and TRBJ2-7, with 9 bases identical to TRBD1. The source material was PBMCs. The source of this sequence is a woman aged 55-75 years in good health and CMV-seropositive. The CDR3 sequence: CASSLAGTGIHEQYF. As DNA, the CDR3 is TGTGCCAGCAGCTTGGCCGGGACAGGGATCCACGAGCAGTACTTC.